The 26 T cell receptor beta chains in this list originate from one sample, sequenced in a study of cytomegalovirus exposure and HLA in healthy donors. PCR amplification relied on 60 Vbeta primers (plus 13 Jbeta primers). Profiled with immunoSEQ multiplex PCR; TCRdb holds only in-frame clones, not every one. The top ten hold around 2.9% of the sample, which has 150,000 to 200,000 clones, 55% to 65% seen once. The sequenced sample was PBMCs. The origin of the receptors is a man in his forties in good health and CMV-seronegative.

Comment on this clone: Other DNA sequences from this sample encode an identical CDR3 as well. The chain employs TRBV19 and TRBJ1-5, with D perhaps TRBD1 (5 bases). V was clipped by 1 base and J by 2 bases, with 9 bases between them. The germline gives CDR1 LNHDA, CDR2 SQIVND (reference sequence). This CDR3 spans 15 amino acids. DNA for the CDR3: TGTGCCAGTAGTATAGGCCCGGGGGGCAATCAGCCCCAGCATTTT. Its protein is CASSIGPGGNQPQHF.

The CDR3 DNA is TGCGCCAGCAGCAGGGGACAGGGGGCGCAAAGAGGGAATGAAAAACTGTTTTTT. This codes for CASSRGQGAQRGNEKLFF. This chain links TRBV5-1 with TRBJ1-4, with 12 bases lining up with TRBD1. Germline lookup yields CDR1 SGHRS and CDR2 YFSETQ. The trim removed 4 bases at V and 5 bases at J, leaving 12 bases unmatched. The CDR3 has 18 residues.

The chain is built from TRBV7-9 and TRBJ2-7, with 9 bases identical to TRBD1. The junction had 9 bases not matched to a gene; V was cut back by 3 bases and J by 6 bases. Germline CDR1 is SEHNR and CDR2 is FQNEAQ (reference sequence). The CDR3 runs 15 residues. In nucleotides, the CDR3 is TGTGCCAGCAGCTTGGGACAGGGACTGCCGGGCGAGCAGTACTTC. Its translation: CASSLGQGLPGEQYF.

The V and J genes are TRBV4-1 and TRBJ2-6, with 11 bases aligning to TRBD1. Losses at the gene ends were 2 bases for V and 4 bases for J; bases not matched to a gene: 13. Germline loops: CDR1 MGHRA, CDR2 YSYEKL. This CDR3 has 20 amino acids. The CDR3 bases are TGCGCCAGCAGCCAACGCGCCATAGGACAGGGGGCCTCCGGGGCCAACGTCCTGACTTTC. Translated, it gives CASSQRAIGQGASGANVLTF.

The sample holds one count of this clone. The chain couples TRBV6-1 to TRBJ1-4; D is perhaps TRBD1 (6 bases). Trimming took 4 bases from V and 3 from J, leaving 15 bases between them. This CDR3 has 16 residues. Germline-derived CDR1 and CDR2 are MNHNS and SASEGT. Here the CDR3 DNA reads TGTGCCAGCAGTGTTACAGGGAGATCGGCTAATGAAAAACTGTTTTTT. This sequence encodes CASSVTGRSANEKLFF.

This clone was seen only once. The chain joins TRBV7-9 to TRBJ2-1; 8 nucleotides match TRBD1. V lost 5 bases, J lost 3 bases, and 3 bases stayed unmatched. The CDR3 has 14 amino acids. CDR1 is SEHNR and CDR2 is FQNEAQ in the germline V gene (reference sequence). The CDR3, as DNA: TGTGCCAGCAGCCGGACAGGGAACTACAATGAGCAGTTCTTC. Its protein is CASSRTGNYNEQFF.

The J gene is TRBJ2-5, the V gene TRBV5-6, with D possibly matching TRBD1 (6 bases). Germline V gives CDR1 SGHDT, CDR2 YYEEEE. This CDR3 is built from 13 residues. With 0 bases removed from V and 9 bases from J, the gap between germline ends came to 12 bases. CDR3 protein: CASSLVAKGAQYF. CDR3 sequence (DNA): TGTGCCAGCAGCTTGGTCGCCAAGGGGGCCCAGTACTTC.

The chain links TRBV28 to TRBJ1-5; D gene uncertain. The CDR3 sequence is 16 residues long. The V end was cut by 1 base, the J end by 2 bases, with 12 bases between. Per the germline V gene, CDR1 is MDHEN and CDR2 is SYDVKM. The CDR3 reads CASSLFGEDGNQPQHF. The CDR3 nucleotides are TGTGCCAGCAGTTTATTCGGGGAGGATGGCAATCAGCCCCAGCATTTT.

This sequence joins TRBV9 and TRBJ2-7; D perhaps matches TRBD2 (6 bases). The V and J ends lost 0 bases and 4 bases respectively, with 11 bases between them. The CDR3 extends over 14 amino acids. Germline CDR1 is SGDLS and CDR2 is YYNGEE. The CDR3, as DNA: TGTGCCAGCAGCGTAGGGGGGGAAGTATACGAGCAGTACTTC. This codes for CASSVGGEVYEQYF.

V gene TRBV12-5 combines with J gene TRBJ1-2, with D possibly TRBD1 on 5 matching bases. V dropped 5 bases and J dropped 6 bases, with 13 bases sitting between them. Germline V gives CDR1 LGHNT, CDR2 FRNRAP. CDR3 size: 13 residues. The CDR3 DNA follows: TGTGCTAGTGGTCCGTCGACCAGGGATGGCTACACCTTC. Amino acids: CASGPSTRDGYTF. The entire variable domain, with the rest obtained from reference TRBV12-5 and TRBJ1-2, is as follows: DARVTQTPRHKVTEMGQEVTMRCQPILGHNTVFWYRQTMMQGLELLAYFRNRAPLDDSGMPKDRFSAEMPDATLATLKIQPSEPRDSAVYFCASGPSTRDGYTFGSGTRLTVV.

This clone was counted once. This sequence joins TRBV1 and TRBJ1-1; TRBD1, as called in the table, went unchecked against the DNA. TRBV1 is shown as a pseudogene. There are 16 residues in the CDR3. The CDR3 nucleotides read TGCACCAGCAGGAGTGCGAGACAGGCGGAGAACACTGAAGCTTTCTTT. It translates to CTSRSARQAENTEAFF.

This clone showed up just a few times. This sequence joins TRBV10-3 and TRBJ1-2; D is perhaps TRBD1 (5 bases). The CDR3 consists of 14 residues. Germline V gene sequence: CDR1 ENHRY, CDR2 SYGVKD. Trimming took 6 bases from V and 4 from J, leaving 15 bases between them. This chain's CDR3 is CAISDGGEGYGYTF. The CDR3 coding sequence is TGTGCCATCAGCGATGGAGGGGAGGGCTATGGCTACACCTTC.

The chain couples TRBV19 to TRBJ2-1; tentative D call: TRBD2 (6 bases). Germline CDR1 and CDR2: LNHDA and SQIVND (reference sequence). The V end lost 2 bases, the J end lost 5 bases, and 16 bases lay between the germline ends. The CDR3 is 16 residues long. The CDR3 coding sequence is TGTGCCAGTAGTATATACGGGGTAGCGGCCGACAATGAGCAGTTCTTC. This sequence encodes CASSIYGVAADNEQFF.

The genes are TRBV6-5 and TRBJ1-2; a possible D gene is TRBD1 (6 bases). The CDR3 length is 14 residues. V gave up 3 bases and J gave up 8 bases, with 16 bases separating them. CDR1 is MNHEY and CDR2 is SVGAGI in the germline V gene. The CDR3 spells CASSYREQGNGYTF. For the CDR3, the DNA is TGTGCCAGCAGTTATCGGGAACAGGGAAACGGCTACACCTTC.

The rearrangement links TRBV7-8 to TRBJ2-1; 8 nucleotides agree with TRBD2. V was pared by 0 bases and J by 8 bases, with 12 bases of the junction left unmatched. This CDR3 comprises 17 residues. Germline V gives CDR1 SGHVS, CDR2 FQNEAQ. The CDR3 here is CASSLAQWGLVRHEQFF. CDR3 nucleotides: TGTGCCAGCAGCTTAGCGCAGTGGGGACTAGTGCGCCATGAGCAGTTCTTC.

The chain uses TRBV18 and TRBJ2-3, with a tentative D call TRBD2 (5 bases). V dropped 8 bases and J dropped 0 bases, with 12 bases sitting between them. The CDR3 contains 14 residues. Germline V gene data show CDR1 as KGHSH and CDR2 as LQKENI. DNA for the CDR3: TGTGCCAGCCGATTCCGGGGAAGCACAGATACGCAGTATTTT. Its translation is CASRFRGSTDTQYF. Full variable domain (rest looked up from reference TRBV18 and TRBJ2-3): NAGVMQNPRHLVRRRGQEARLRCSPMKGHSHVYWYRQLPEEGLKFMVYLQKENIIDESGMPKERFSAEFPKEGPSILRIQQVVRGDSAAYFCASRFRGSTDTQYFGPGTRLTVL.

V is TRBV5-1 and J is TRBJ1-2; 10 bases line up with TRBD1. From germline, CDR1 is SGHRS and CDR2 YFSETQ. J was trimmed by 6 bases and V by 0 bases; bases with no gene match: 11. There are 17 residues in the CDR3. The DNA of the CDR3 is TGCGCCAGCAGCTTGGCCCTGAGACAGGGGGCTGTTAATGGCTACACCTTC. Protein sequence: CASSLALRQGAVNGYTF.

A few counts support this clone. V gene TRBV7-2 combines with J gene TRBJ2-1; D gene ambiguous. Trimming took 5 bases from V and 0 from J, leaving 17 bases between them. Germline CDR1 and CDR2: SGHTA and FQGNSA. This CDR3 has 17 residues. The CDR3 coding sequence is TGTGCCAGCAGCAACATATGGGCTAAAAGCTCCTACAATGAGCAGTTCTTC. As protein: CASSNIWAKSSYNEQFF.

The chain uses TRBV27 and TRBJ1-1; D may be TRBD1 (6 bases). There are 16 residues in the CDR3. Germline V lookup: CDR1 MNHEY, CDR2 SMNVEV (reference sequence). Trimming pared 5 bases from V and 2 bases from J, leaving 18 bases between. Written as DNA, the CDR3 is TGTGCCAGCAGTCCAAGCCCGGGACAAAAAAACACTGAAGCTTTCTTT. As protein: CASSPSPGQKNTEAFF.

The DNA of the CDR3 is TGTGCCAGCAATAGGGGGTTGGAGACCCAGTACTTC. Translating gives CASNRGLETQYF. V usage is TRBV28 and J usage is TRBJ2-5, with D possibly TRBD1 on 6 matching bases. The V gene's germline CDR1 is MDHEN and CDR2 SYDVKM. CDR3 length: 12 amino acids. Trimming took 7 bases from V and 5 from J, leaving 11 bases between them.

The rearrangement uses TRBV11-1 and TRBJ1-5; 8 nucleotides match TRBD1. CDR1 is SGHAT and CDR2 is FQDESV in the germline V gene (reference sequence). V shed 5 bases and J 7 bases; nucleotides not matched to a gene: 7. The CDR3 consists of 14 residues. For the CDR3, the DNA is TGTGCCAGCAGCCTGGACAGGGTAAACCAGCCCCAGCATTTT. It encodes CASSLDRVNQPQHF. Using reference TRBV11-1 and TRBJ1-5 for the parts outside the CDR3, the full variable domain is EAEVAQSPRYKITEKSQAVAFWCDPISGHATLYWYRQILGQGPELLVQFQDESVVDDSQLPKDRFSAERLKGVDSTLKIQPAELGDSAMYLCASSLDRVNQPQHFGDGTRLSIL.

This clone was counted only a few times. This sequence joins TRBV6-5 and TRBJ2-3; D might be TRBD1 (5 bases). Germline CDR1 MNHEY, CDR2 SVGAGI. Trimming shortened V by 5 bases and J by 3 bases, and 9 bases separated the two germline ends. The CDR3 has 13 amino acids. The CDR3 here is CASSTQGTDTQYF. In DNA form, the CDR3 reads TGTGCCAGCAGTACCCAGGGAACAGATACGCAGTATTTT.

In DNA, the CDR3 is TGTGCCAGCAGTCCGAGAGTCGCCACTGAAGCTTTCTTT. Amino acid sequence: CASSPRVATEAFF. The J gene is TRBJ1-1, the V gene TRBV2; no definite D call. The CDR3 spans 13 residues. CDR1 SNHLY and CDR2 FYNNEI come from the germline V gene. The V and J ends lost 5 bases and 4 bases respectively, with 11 bases between them.

The J gene is TRBJ2-5, the V gene TRBV2, with 8 bases fitting TRBD1. The CDR3 is made up of 14 amino acids. V lost 4 bases, J lost 4 bases, and 5 bases stayed unmatched. CDR1 and CDR2 from the germline V gene are SNHLY and FYNNEI. The CDR3 region has the DNA TGTGCCAGCAGTGCAACAGGGGGAGGAGAGACCCAGTACTTC. Protein: CASSATGGGETQYF.

This clone has more than one count but fewer than ten. The chain uses TRBV2 and TRBJ2-7, with 8 bases fitting TRBD2. This CDR3 contains 16 residues. The germline CDR1 and CDR2 sequences are SNHLY and FYNNEI. Trimming took 2 bases from V and 0 from J; bases not matched to a gene: 6. CDR3 amino acids: CASSETISGASYEQYF. The DNA of the CDR3 is TGTGCCAGCAGTGAAACGATTAGCGGGGCCTCCTACGAGCAGTACTTC.

The chain links TRBV7-9 to TRBJ1-6, with no clear D. The germline V and J ends were trimmed by 3 bases and 3 bases, with 9 bases remaining between them. Germline CDR1 SEHNR, CDR2 FQNEAQ (reference sequence). The CDR3 loop spans 15 amino acids. The chain's CDR3 is CASSFRNLYNSPLHF. In nucleotides, the CDR3 is TGTGCCAGCAGCTTCAGAAACCTCTATAATTCACCCCTCCACTTT.